Reported below is one T cell receptor beta chain. This sample is drawn from a study of shared clonotypes between healthy human individuals. Data came from immunoSEQ multiplex PCR; TCRdb stores just in-frame clones and leaves some out. The sample yields hundreds of thousands of clones, less than 97% seen once. This CDR3 has 14 residues. V was shortened by 4 bases and J by 4 bases, with 10 bases between the two germline ends. Germline-derived CDR1 and CDR2 are MGHDK and SYGVNS. CD8 cells regarded as naive lacked CD45RO, were positively chosen for CCR7, and omitted terminally differentiated effector memory CD45RA+ cells.

The source is a woman aged 25 to 39 in good health. This sequence joins TRBV25-1 and TRBJ1-4; the D gene is possibly TRBD1 (5 bases). The specimen sequenced was naive CD8+ T cells sorted from blood. The CDR3 nucleotides are TGTGCCAGCAGTGCCGGGACGGATAATGAAAAACTGTTTTTT. Amino acid sequence: CASSAGTDNEKLFF.